Listed below are T cell receptor beta chains from one sample, sequenced in a study of cytomegalovirus exposure and HLA in healthy donors. Assay used: immunoSEQ multiplex PCR; TCRdb lists only in-frame clones, some missing. This table lists roughly 50,000 clones. Sample: PBMCs. These TCRs come from a woman aged 55-69 years in good health and CMV-seropositive. CDR3s leave out the opening cysteine and the closing phenylalanine or tryptophan. Each record gives: V gene, J gene, CDR3 protein.

V: TRBV6-1; J: TRBJ1-5; CDR3: ASSTESNQPQH
V: TRBV6-5; J: TRBJ1-4; CDR3: ASSRGGPGEKLF
V: TRBV6-4; J: TRBJ2-7; CDR3: ASSPTSGGAGEQY
V: TRBV7-7; J: TRBJ2-3; CDR3: ASSLEPPGALGTDTQY
V: TRBV10-3; J: TRBJ2-3; CDR3: AISGREGTSFTDTQY
V: TRBV5-1; J: TRBJ2-1; CDR3: ASSLALVDEQF
V: TRBV7-9; J: TRBJ2-7; CDR3: ASSLDVGGSYEQY
V: TRBV5-5; J: TRBJ1-6; CDR3: ASSPGEGGMAYNSPLH
V: TRBV7-2; J: TRBJ2-1; CDR3: ASSLDQGAYNEQF
V: TRBV28; J: TRBJ1-5; CDR3: ASSSLGVPQPQH
V: TRBV19; J: TRBJ1-4; CDR3: ASSATVTNEKLF
V: TRBV6-5; J: TRBJ1-2; CDR3: ASTVAGQGGGYT
V: TRBV7-9; J: TRBJ1-2; CDR3: ASGQDGYT
V: TRBV18; J: TRBJ2-5; CDR3: ASSPAISETQY
V: TRBV19; J: TRBJ2-7; CDR3: ASSYQGFYEQY
V: TRBV7-9; J: TRBJ1-6; CDR3: ASSLGDKGLH
V: TRBV5-8; J: TRBJ2-7; CDR3: ASSKLANSGTDSYEQY
V: TRBV4-1; J: TRBJ2-1; CDR3: ASSQDLAGAESSYNEQF
V: TRBV27; J: TRBJ1-5; CDR3: ASSAGTGLNQPQH
V: TRBV7-2; J: TRBJ1-1; CDR3: ASSAGQARSTEAF
V: TRBV7-9; J: TRBJ1-5; CDR3: ASSLVVGTDSNQPQH
V: TRBV4-1; J: TRBJ1-2; CDR3: ASSPPGTGVNYGYT
V: TRBV7-4; J: TRBJ1-5; CDR3: ASSFFQASNQPQH
V: TRBV11-3; J: TRBJ2-3; CDR3: ASSLDAAGGDTQY
V: TRBV10-3; J: TRBJ2-6; CDR3: ATEMTGAGANVLT
V: TRBV27; J: TRBJ1-5; CDR3: ASSNGNQPQH
V: TRBV6-6; J: TRBJ1-4; CDR3: ASTPGQGAGEKLF
V: TRBV28; J: TRBJ2-5; CDR3: ASSRSGLAGGQETQY
V: TRBV5-6; J: TRBJ1-1; CDR3: ASSSGPLRAF
V: TRBV18; J: TRBJ2-1; CDR3: ASSPQMTSGDNEQF
V: TRBV21-1; J: TRBJ2-7; CDR3: ASSPPDRGLSEQY
V: TRBV29-1; J: TRBJ2-5; CDR3: SVGTSGGWETQY
V: TRBV18; J: TRBJ1-3; CDR3: ASAPRNRVSGNTIY
V: TRBV18; J: TRBJ2-3; CDR3: ASSPGTGGESAQY
V: TRBV19; J: TRBJ1-5; CDR3: ASSPRQGQQPQH
V: TRBV7-8; J: TRBJ2-7; CDR3: ASSFGDRGYEQY